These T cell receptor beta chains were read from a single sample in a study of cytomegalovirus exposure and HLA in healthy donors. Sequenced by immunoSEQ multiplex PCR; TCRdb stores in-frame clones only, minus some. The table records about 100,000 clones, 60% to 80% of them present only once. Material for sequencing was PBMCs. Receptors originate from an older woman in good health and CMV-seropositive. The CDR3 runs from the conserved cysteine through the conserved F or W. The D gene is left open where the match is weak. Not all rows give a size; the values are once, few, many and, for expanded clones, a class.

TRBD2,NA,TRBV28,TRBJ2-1,CASSPSGLAGGRYNEQFF,TGTGCCAGCAGCCCCTCCGGACTAGCGGGAGGGCGGTACAATGAGCAGTTCTTC
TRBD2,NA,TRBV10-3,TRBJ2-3,CAANPSGSTDTQYF,TGTGCCGCCAACCCTAGCGGGAGCACAGATACGCAGTATTTT
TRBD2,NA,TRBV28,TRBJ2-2,CASNTLAGGDGELFF,TGTGCCAGCAATACACTAGCGGGAGGGGACGGGGAGCTGTTTTTT
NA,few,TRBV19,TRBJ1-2,CASSIPSLDSIYGYTF,TGTGCCAGTAGTATTCCCTCCTTGGACAGCATCTATGGCTACACCTTC
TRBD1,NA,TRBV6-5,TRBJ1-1,CASTTGLGTEAFF,TGTGCCAGCACGACAGGGTTGGGGACTGAAGCTTTCTTT
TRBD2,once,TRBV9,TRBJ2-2,CASSAKVREGRNTGELFF,TGTGCCAGCAGCGCCAAGGTGCGGGAGGGCCGTAACACCGGGGAGCTGTTTTTT
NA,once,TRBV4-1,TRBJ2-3,CASSQDPTSSTDTQYF,TGCGCCAGCAGCCAAGATCCCACTTCAAGCACAGATACGCAGTATTTT
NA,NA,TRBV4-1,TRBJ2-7,CASSQMAAASAVEQYF,TGCGCCAGCAGCCAGATGGCAGCGGCTAGCGCGGTCGAGCAGTACTTC
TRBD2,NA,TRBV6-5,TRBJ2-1,CASSYSAGVSYNEQFF,TGTGCCAGCAGTTACAGCGCGGGAGTAAGCTACAATGAGCAGTTCTTC
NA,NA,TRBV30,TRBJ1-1,CACLPDIAGANTEAFF,TGTGCCTGCCTCCCTGACATCGCAGGGGCGAACACTGAAGCTTTCTTT
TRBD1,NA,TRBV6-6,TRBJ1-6,CASGVDRGNSPLHF,TGTGCCAGTGGTGTGGACAGGGGGAATTCACCCCTCCACTTT
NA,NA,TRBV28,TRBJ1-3,CATLRYSSGNTIYF,TGTGCCACCCTACGGTACTCATCTGGAAACACCATATATTTT
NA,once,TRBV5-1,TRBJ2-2,CASSLVGASNTGELFF,TGCGCCAGCAGCTTGGTTGGAGCCTCGAACACCGGGGAGCTGTTTTTT
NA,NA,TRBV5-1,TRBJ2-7,CASSLSPGTRYEQYF,TGCGCCAGCAGCTTGTCGCCCGGGACAAGATACGAGCAGTACTTC
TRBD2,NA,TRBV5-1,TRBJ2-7,CASSLETSGAYEQYF,TGCGCCAGCAGCCTTGAGACTAGCGGTGCCTACGAGCAGTACTTC
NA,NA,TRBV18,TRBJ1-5,CASSPPGGDQPQHF,TGTGCCAGCTCACCACCCGGAGGGGATCAGCCCCAGCATTTT
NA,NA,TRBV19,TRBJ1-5,CASRGRGGNHQPQHF,TGTGCCAGTAGGGGACGGGGGGGTAATCATCAGCCCCAGCATTTT
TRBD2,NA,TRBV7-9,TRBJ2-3,CASKFVAGGADTQYF,TGTGCCAGCAAATTCGTGGCGGGAGGTGCAGATACGCAGTATTTT
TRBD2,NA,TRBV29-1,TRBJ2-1,CSGLAAASEQFF,TGCAGTGGACTAGCGGCGGCGAGTGAGCAGTTCTTC
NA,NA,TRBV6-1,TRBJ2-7,CASRNEAVGEQYF,TGTGCCAGCAGGAACGAGGCAGTAGGCGAGCAGTACTTC
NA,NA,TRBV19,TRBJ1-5,CASSIVGTRISGQPQHF,TGTGCCAGTAGTATAGTAGGTACCCGAATATCAGGGCAGCCCCAGCATTTT
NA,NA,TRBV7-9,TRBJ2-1,CASSSTGYNEQFF,TGTGCCAGCAGCTCTACAGGGTACAATGAGCAGTTCTTC
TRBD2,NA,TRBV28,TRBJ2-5,CASRWGGSGTQYF,TGTGCCAGCAGGTGGGGCGGGAGCGGAACCCAGTACTTC
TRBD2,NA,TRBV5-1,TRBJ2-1,CASSTAGGTYNEQFF,TGCGCCAGCAGCACAGCGGGAGGGACCTACAATGAGCAGTTCTTC
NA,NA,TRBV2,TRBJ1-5,CASSGTLNQPQHF,TGTGCCAGCAGTGGGACACTGAATCAGCCCCAGCATTTT
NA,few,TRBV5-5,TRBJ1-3,CASSLVAHFSGNTIYF,TGTGCCAGCAGCTTGGTAGCGCATTTCTCTGGAAACACCATATATTTT
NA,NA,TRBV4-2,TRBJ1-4,CASSHGTGRSNEKLFF,TGTGCCAGCAGCCATGGAACAGGAAGGTCAAATGAAAAACTGTTTTTT
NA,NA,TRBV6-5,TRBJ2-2,CASRRQYNTGELFF,TGTGCCAGCAGGCGACAGTATAACACCGGGGAGCTGTTTTTT
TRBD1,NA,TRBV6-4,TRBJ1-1,CASKGQVGDTEAFF,TGTGCCAGCAAAGGACAGGTCGGGGACACTGAAGCTTTCTTT
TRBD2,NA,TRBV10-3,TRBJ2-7,CAISDSGGVSEQYF,TGTGCCATCAGTGACTCGGGAGGAGTGTCCGAGCAGTACTTC
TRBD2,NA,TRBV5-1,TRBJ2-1,CASGLRAGGLYNEQFF,TGCGCCAGCGGCCTGAGGGCGGGAGGACTCTACAATGAGCAGTTCTTC
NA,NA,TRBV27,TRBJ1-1,CASSLSHGNTEAFF,TGTGCCAGCAGTTTATCGCACGGGAACACTGAAGCTTTCTTT
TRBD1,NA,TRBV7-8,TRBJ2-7,CASSLGGQDGEQYF,TGTGCCAGCAGCTTAGGGGGACAGGACGGCGAGCAGTACTTC
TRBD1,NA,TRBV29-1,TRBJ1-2,CSVDPKTGTYGYTF,TGCAGCGTTGACCCGAAGACAGGGACTTATGGCTACACCTTC
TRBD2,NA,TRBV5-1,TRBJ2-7,CASRYGTSRYQNYEQYF,TGCGCCAGCCGCTACGGGACTAGCAGGTACCAGAACTACGAGCAGTACTTC
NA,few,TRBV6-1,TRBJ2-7,CASSGTAEYEQYF,TGTGCCAGCAGTGGGACAGCTGAGTACGAGCAGTACTTC
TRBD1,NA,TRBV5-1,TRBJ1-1,CASSLEGQGITEAFF,TGCGCCAGCAGCTTGGAGGGACAGGGTATCACTGAAGCTTTCTTT
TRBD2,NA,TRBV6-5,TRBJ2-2,CASTTQLAYTGELFF,TGTGCCAGCACCACTCAACTAGCGTACACCGGGGAGCTGTTTTTT
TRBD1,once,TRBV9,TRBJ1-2,CASSVGTGGNYGYTF,TGTGCCAGCAGCGTAGGAACAGGGGGCAACTATGGCTACACCTTC
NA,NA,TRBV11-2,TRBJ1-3,CASSLDSQDFSGNTIYF,TGTGCCAGCAGCTTAGATAGTCAGGATTTCTCCGGAAACACCATATATTTT
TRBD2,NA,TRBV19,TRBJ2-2,CASSMAAGVTGELFF,TGTGCCAGTAGTATGGCAGCGGGGGTCACCGGGGAGCTGTTTTTT
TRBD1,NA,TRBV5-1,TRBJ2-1,CASSLGRTGRISYNEQFF,TGCGCCAGCAGCTTGGGGAGGACAGGGAGGATCTCCTACAATGAGCAGTTCTTC
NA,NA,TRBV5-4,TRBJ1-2,CASRPGQPNYGYTF,TGTGCCAGCAGACCTGGACAGCCTAACTATGGCTACACCTTC
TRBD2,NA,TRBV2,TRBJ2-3,CASSRLAGGADTQYF,TGTGCCAGCAGTAGACTAGCGGGAGGGGCAGATACGCAGTATTTT
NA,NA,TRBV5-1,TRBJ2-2,CASSSGVAGELFF,TGCGCCAGCAGCTCAGGGGTGGCCGGGGAGCTGTTTTTT
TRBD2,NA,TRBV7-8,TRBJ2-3,CASSLLAGGLTDTQYF,TGTGCCAGCAGCTTACTGGCGGGAGGGCTGACAGATACGCAGTATTTT
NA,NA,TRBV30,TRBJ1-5,CAWNEQGGQPQHF,TGTGCCTGGAACGAGCAGGGAGGCCAGCCCCAGCATTTT
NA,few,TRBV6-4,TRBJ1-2,CASSDSNGGVEGYTF,TGTGCCAGCAGTGACTCGAACGGGGGAGTTGAGGGCTACACCTTC
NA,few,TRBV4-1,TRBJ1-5,CASSPLGGSGPQHF,TGCGCCAGCAGCCCCCTCGGAGGATCTGGGCCCCAGCATTTT
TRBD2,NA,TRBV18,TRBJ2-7,CASSLAGTYEQYF,TGTGCCAGCTCATTAGCGGGGACTTACGAGCAGTACTTC
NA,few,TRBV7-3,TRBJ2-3,CASSPHRATDTQYF,TGTGCCAGCAGCCCGCACAGGGCCACAGATACGCAGTATTTT
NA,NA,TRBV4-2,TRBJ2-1,CASSPGAGGVYEQFF,TGTGCCAGCAGCCCAGGGGCGGGTGGGGTCTATGAGCAGTTCTTC
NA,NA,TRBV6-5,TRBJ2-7,CASSYSAGAGHEQYF,TGTGCCAGCAGTTACTCAGCAGGGGCGGGCCACGAGCAGTACTTC
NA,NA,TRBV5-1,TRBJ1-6,CASSESSYNSPLHF,TGCGCCAGCAGCGAGAGCTCCTATAATTCACCCCTCCACTTT
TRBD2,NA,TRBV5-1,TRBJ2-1,CASSETSGRFRNEQFF,TGCGCCAGCAGCGAGACTAGCGGGAGATTCAGAAATGAGCAGTTCTTC
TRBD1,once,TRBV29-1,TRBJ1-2,CSVDETGGGVRGYTF,TGCAGCGTTGATGAGACAGGGGGGGGAGTAAGAGGCTACACCTTC
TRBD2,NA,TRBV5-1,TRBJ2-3,CASSPTQTSGRNTDTQYF,TGCGCCAGCAGCCCTACTCAGACTAGCGGGAGGAACACAGATACGCAGTATTTT
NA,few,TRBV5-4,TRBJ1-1,CASSLELFGTEAFF,TGTGCCAGCAGCTTGGAGCTGTTTGGCACTGAAGCTTTCTTT